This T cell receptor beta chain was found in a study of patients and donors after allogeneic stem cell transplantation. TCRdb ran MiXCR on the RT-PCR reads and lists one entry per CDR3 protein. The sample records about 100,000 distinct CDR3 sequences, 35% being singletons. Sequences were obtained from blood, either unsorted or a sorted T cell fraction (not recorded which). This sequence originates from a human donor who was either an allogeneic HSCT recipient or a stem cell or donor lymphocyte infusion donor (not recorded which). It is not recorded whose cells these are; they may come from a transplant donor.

The CDR3 loop is CASRPASGFNTGELFF. The CDR3 nucleotides are TGTGCCAGCAGGCCCGCTAGCGGCTTTAACACCGGGGAGCTGTTTTTT. This chain joins TRBV28 and TRBJ2-2, with 7 nucleotides matching TRBD2. The CDR3 is 16 amino acids. Unmatched junction bases numbered 9, after V lost 6 bases and J lost 2 bases. Germline V lookup: CDR1 MDHEN, CDR2 SYDVKM.